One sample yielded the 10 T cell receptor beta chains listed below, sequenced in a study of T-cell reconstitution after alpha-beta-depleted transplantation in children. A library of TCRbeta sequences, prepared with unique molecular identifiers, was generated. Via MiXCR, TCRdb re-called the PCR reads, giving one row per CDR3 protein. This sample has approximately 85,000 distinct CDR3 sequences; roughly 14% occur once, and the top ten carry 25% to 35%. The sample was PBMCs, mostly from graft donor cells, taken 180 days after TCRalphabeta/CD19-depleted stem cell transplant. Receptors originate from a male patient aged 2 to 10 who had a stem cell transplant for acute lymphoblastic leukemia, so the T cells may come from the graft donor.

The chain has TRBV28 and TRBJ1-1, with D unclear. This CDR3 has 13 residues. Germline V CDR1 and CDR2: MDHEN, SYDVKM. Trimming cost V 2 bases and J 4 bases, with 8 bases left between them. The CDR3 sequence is CASSLGQITEAFF. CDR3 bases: TGTGCCAGCAGTTTAGGGCAGATCACTGAAGCTTTCTTT.

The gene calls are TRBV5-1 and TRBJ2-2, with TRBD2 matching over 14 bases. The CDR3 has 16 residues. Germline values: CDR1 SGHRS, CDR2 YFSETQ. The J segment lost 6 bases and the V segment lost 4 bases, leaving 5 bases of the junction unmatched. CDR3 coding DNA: TGCGCCAGCAGCCCGGGACTAGCGGGGGAGGCCGGGGAGCTGTTTTTT. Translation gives CASSPGLAGEAGELFF.

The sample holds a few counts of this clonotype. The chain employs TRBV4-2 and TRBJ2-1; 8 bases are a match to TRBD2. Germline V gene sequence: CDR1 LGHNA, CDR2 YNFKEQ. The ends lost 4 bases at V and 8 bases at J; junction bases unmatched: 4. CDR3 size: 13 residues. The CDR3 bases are TGTGCCAGCAGCCTCGGGGGGGAGTATGAGCAGTTCTTC. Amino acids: CASSLGGEYEQFF.

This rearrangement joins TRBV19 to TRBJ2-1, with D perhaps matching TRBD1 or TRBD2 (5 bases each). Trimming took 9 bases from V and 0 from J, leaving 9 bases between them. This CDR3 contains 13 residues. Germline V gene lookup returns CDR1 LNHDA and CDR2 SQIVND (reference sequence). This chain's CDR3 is CASPGSSYNEQFF. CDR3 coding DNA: TGTGCCAGCCCAGGGAGCTCCTACAATGAGCAGTTCTTC.

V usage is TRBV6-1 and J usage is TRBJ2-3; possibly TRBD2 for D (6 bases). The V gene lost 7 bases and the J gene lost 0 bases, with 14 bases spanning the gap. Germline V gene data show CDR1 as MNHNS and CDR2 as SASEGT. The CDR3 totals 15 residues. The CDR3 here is CASTRRRGSTDTQYF. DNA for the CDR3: TGTGCCAGCACCCGTCGACGGGGGAGCACAGATACGCAGTATTTT.

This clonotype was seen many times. The CDR3 loop is CASSPANPTETQYF. The CDR3 DNA is TGTGCCAGCTCACCAGCGAACCCTACAGAGACCCAGTACTTC. The rearrangement joins TRBV18 to TRBJ2-5; D gene ambiguous. V lost 2 bases and J 4 bases, leaving 11 bases between the germline ends. Germline CDR1 is KGHSH and CDR2 is LQKENI. CDR3 length: 14 residues. Supplemented by reference TRBV18 and TRBJ2-5, the full variable domain reads NAGVMQNPRHLVRRRGQEARLRCSPMKGHSHVYWYRQLPEEGLKFMVYLQKENIIDESGMPKERFSAEFPKEGPSILRIQQVVRGDSAAYFCASSPANPTETQYFGPGTRLLVL.

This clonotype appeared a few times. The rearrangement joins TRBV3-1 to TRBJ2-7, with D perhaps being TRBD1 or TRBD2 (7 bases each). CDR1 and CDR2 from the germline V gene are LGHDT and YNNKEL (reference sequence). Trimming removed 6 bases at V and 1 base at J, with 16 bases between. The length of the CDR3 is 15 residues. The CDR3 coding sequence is TGTGCCAGCAGTCAGGGGGAGGGCCGGTCCTACGAGCAGTACTTC. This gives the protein CASSQGEGRSYEQYF.

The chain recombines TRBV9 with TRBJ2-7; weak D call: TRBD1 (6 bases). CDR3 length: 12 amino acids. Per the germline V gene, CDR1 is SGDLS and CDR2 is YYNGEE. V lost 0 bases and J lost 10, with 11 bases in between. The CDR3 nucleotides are TGTGCCAGCAGCGTAGAAAGGGGGAGACAGTACTTC. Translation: CASSVERGRQYF. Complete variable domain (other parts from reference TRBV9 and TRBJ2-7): DSGVTQTPKHLITATGQRVTLRCSPRSGDLSVYWYQQSLDQGLQFLIQYYNGEERAKGNILERFSAQQFPDLHSELNLSSLELGDSALYFCASSVERGRQYFGPGTRLTVT.

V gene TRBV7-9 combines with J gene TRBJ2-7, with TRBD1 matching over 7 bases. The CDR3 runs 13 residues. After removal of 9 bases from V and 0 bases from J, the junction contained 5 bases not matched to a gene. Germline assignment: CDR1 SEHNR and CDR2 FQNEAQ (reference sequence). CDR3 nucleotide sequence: TGTGCCAGTCGACAGGGCAGCTCCTACGAGCAGTACTTC. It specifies CASRQGSSYEQYF.

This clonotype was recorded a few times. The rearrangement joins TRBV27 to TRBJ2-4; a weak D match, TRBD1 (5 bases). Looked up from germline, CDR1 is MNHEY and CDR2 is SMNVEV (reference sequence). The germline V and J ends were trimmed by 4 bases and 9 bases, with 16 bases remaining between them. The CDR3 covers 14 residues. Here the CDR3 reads CASSSTGAPTIQYF. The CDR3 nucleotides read TGTGCCAGCAGTTCCACTGGGGCCCCAACCATTCAGTACTTC.